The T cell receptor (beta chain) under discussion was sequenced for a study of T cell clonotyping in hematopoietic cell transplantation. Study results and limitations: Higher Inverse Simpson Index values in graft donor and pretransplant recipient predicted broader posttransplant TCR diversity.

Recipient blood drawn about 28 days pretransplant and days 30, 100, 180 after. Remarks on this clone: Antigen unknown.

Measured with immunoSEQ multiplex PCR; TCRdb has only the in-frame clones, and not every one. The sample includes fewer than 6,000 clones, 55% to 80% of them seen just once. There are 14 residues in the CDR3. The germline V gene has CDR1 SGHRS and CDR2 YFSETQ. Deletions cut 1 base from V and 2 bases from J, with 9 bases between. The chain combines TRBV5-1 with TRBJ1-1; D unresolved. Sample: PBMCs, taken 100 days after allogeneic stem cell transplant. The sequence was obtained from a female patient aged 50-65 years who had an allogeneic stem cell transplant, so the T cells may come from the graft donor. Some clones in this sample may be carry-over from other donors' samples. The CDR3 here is CASSLSLGNTEAFF. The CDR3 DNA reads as TGCGCCAGCAGCTTGAGTCTGGGTAACACTGAAGCTTTCTTT.